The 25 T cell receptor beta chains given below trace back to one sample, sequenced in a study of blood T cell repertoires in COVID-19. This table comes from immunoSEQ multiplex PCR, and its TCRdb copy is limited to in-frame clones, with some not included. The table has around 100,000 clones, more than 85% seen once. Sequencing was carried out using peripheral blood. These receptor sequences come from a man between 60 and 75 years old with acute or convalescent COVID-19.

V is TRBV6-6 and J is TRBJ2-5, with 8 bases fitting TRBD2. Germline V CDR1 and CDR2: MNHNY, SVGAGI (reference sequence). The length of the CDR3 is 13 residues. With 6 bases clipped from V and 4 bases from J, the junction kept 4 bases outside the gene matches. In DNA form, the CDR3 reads TGTGCCAGCAGACCCGGGGGGGGAGAGACCCAGTACTTC. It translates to CASRPGGGETQYF.

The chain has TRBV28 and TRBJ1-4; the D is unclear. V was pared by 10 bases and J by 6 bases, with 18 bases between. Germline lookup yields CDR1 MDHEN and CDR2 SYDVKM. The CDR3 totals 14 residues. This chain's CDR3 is CATGSGNEHEKLFF. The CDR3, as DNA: TGTGCCACCGGGTCGGGGAATGAACATGAAAAACTGTTTTTT.

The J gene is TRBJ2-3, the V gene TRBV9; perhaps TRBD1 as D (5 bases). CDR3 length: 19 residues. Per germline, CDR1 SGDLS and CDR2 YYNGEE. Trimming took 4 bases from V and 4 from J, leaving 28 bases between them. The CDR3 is CASSPLIGERTKTADTQYF. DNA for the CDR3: TGTGCCAGCAGCCCCCTTATAGGGGAACGGACAAAGACGGCAGATACGCAGTATTTT.

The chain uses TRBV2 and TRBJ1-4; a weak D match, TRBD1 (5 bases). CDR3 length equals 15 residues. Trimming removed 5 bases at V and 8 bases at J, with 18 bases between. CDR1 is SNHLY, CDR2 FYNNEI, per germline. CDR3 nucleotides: TGTGCCAGCAGTCCCCGGGACTCCTCGGGGGAAAAACTGTTTTTT. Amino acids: CASSPRDSSGEKLFF.

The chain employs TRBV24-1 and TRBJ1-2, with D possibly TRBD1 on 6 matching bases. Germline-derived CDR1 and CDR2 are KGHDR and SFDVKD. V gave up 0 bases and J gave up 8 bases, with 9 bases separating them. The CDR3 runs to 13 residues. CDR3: CATSDLGGDGYTF. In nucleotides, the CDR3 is TGTGCCACCAGTGATTTGGGGGGCGACGGCTACACCTTC.

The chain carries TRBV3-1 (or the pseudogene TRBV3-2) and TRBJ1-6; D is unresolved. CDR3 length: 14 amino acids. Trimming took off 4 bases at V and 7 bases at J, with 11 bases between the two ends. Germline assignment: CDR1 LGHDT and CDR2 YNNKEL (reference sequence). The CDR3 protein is CASSPNLGNSPLHF. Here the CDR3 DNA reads TGTGCCAGCAGCCCCAATCTCGGGAATTCACCCCTCCACTTT.

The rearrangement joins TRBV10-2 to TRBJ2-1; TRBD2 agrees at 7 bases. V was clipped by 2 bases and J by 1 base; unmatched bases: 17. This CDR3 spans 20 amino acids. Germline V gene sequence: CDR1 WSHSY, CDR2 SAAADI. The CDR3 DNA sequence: TGCGCCAGCAGTGAGGCTTGGCGGGAGAAGGAGAGATGGTCCTACAATGAGCAGTTCTTC. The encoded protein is CASSEAWREKERWSYNEQFF.

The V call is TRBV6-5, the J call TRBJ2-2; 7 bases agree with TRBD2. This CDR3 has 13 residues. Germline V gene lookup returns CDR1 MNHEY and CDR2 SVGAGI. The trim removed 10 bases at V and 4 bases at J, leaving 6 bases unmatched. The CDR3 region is CATIPSGTGELFF. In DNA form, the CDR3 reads TGTGCCACAATCCCTAGCGGCACCGGGGAGCTGTTTTTT.

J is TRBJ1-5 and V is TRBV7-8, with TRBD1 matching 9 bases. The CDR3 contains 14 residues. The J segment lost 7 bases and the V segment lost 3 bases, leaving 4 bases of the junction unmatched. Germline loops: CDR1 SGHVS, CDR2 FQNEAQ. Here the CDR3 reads CASSFGTGKQPQHF. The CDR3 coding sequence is TGTGCCAGCAGCTTCGGGACAGGGAAGCAGCCCCAGCATTTT.

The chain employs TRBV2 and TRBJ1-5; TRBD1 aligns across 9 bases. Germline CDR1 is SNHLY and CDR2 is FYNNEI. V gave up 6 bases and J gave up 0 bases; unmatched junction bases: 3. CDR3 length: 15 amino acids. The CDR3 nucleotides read TGTGCCAGCAGGGTGGACAGGGGTAGCAATCAGCCCCAGCATTTT. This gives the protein CASRVDRGSNQPQHF.

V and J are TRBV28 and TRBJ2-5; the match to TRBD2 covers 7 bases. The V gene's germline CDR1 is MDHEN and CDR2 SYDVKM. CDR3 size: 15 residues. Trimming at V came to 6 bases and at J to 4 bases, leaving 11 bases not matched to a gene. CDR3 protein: CASSPSREMGETQYF. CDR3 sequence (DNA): TGTGCCAGCAGCCCCTCGCGGGAGATGGGAGAGACCCAGTACTTC.

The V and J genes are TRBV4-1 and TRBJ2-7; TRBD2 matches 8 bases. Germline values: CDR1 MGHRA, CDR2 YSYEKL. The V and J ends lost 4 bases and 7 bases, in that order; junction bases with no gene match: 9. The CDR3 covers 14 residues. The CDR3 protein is CASSPRSGSWEQYV. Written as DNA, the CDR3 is TGCGCCAGCAGCCCGCGGAGCGGGAGTTGGGAGCAGTACGTC.

CDR3 bases: TGCGCCAGCAGCTTGGACAGGGTGGTGGATTCACCCCTCCACTTT. This translates into CASSLDRVVDSPLHF. The V gene is TRBV5-1, the J gene TRBJ1-6, with a tentative D call TRBD1 (6 bases). Germline V gene data show CDR1 as SGHRS and CDR2 as YFSETQ. This CDR3 region has 15 residues. Trimming pared 0 bases from V and 8 bases from J, leaving 12 bases between.

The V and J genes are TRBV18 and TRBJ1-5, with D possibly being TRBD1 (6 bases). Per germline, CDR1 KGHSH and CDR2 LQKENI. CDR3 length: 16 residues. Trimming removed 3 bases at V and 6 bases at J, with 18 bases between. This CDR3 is CASSPEGQGFAQPQHF. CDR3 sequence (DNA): TGTGCCAGCTCACCCGAGGGGCAGGGGTTCGCTCAGCCCCAGCATTTT.

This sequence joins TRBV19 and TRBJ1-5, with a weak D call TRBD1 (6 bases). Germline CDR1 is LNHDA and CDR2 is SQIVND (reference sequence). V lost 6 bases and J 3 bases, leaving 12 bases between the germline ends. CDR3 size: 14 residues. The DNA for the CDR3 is TGTGCCAGTAGACCAGGACAGTCCAATCAGCCCCAGCATTTT. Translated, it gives CASRPGQSNQPQHF. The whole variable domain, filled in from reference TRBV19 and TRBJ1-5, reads DGGITQSPKYLFRKEGQNVTLSCEQNLNHDAMYWYRQDPGQGLRLIYYSQIVNDFQKGDIAEGYSVSREKKESFPLTVTSAQKNPTAFYLCASRPGQSNQPQHFGDGTRLSIL.

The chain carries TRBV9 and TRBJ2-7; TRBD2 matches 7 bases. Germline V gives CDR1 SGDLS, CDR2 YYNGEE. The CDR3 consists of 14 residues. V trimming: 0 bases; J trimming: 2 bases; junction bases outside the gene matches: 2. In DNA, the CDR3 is TGTGCCAGCAGCGTAGCGGGAGGAACCTACGAGCAGTACTTC. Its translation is CASSVAGGTYEQYF.

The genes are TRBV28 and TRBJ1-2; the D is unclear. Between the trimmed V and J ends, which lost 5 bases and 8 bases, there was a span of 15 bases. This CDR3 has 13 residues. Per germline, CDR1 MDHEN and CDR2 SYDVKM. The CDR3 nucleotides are TGTGCCAGCAGTCCTCAGGTGCCCCCGGGCTACACCTTC. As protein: CASSPQVPPGYTF.

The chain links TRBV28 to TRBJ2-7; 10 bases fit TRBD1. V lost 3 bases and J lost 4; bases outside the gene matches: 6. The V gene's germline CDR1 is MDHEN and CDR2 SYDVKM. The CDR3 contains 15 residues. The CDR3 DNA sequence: TGTGCCAGCAGTTTCTCCGACAGGGGGCGGTACGAGCAGTACTTC. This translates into CASSFSDRGRYEQYF.

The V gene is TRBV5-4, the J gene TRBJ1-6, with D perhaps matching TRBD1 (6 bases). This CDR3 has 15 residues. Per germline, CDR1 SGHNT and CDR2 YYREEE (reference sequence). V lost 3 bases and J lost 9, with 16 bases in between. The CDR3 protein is CASSSQLGASSPLHF. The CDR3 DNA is TGTGCCAGCAGCTCGCAACTGGGGGCCAGTTCACCCCTCCACTTT.

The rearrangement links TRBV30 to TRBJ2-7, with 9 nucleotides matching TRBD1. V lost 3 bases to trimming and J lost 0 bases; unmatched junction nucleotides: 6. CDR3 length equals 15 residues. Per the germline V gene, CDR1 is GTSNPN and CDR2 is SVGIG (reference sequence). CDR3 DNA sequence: TGTGCCTGGAGCGCAGGACAGGGGAACTCCTACGAGCAGTACTTC. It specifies CAWSAGQGNSYEQYF.

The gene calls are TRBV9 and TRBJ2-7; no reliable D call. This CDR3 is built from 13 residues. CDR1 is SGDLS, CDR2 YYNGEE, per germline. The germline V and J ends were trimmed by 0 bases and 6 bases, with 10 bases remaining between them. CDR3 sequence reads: CASSVAGRTEQYF. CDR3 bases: TGTGCCAGCAGCGTAGCAGGAAGAACCGAGCAGTACTTC.

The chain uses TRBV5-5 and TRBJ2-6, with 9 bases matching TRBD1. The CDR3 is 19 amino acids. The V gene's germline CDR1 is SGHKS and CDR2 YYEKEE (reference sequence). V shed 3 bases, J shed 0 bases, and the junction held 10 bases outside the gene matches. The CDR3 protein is CASSSKGTGWGSGANVLTF. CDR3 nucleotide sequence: TGTGCCAGCAGCTCTAAAGGGACAGGGTGGGGCTCTGGGGCCAACGTCCTGACTTTC.

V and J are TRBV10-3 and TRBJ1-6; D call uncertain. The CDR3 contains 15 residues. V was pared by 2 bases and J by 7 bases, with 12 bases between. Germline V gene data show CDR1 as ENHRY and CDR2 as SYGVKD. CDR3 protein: CAISENVGSNSPLHF. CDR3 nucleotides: TGTGCCATCAGTGAGAATGTGGGCTCAAATTCACCCCTCCACTTT.

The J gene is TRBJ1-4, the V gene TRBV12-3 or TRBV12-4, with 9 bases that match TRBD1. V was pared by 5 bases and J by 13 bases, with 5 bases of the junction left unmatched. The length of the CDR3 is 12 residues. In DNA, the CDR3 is TGTGCCAGCAGTGGGACAGGGAACGGACTGTTTTTT. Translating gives CASSGTGNGLFF.

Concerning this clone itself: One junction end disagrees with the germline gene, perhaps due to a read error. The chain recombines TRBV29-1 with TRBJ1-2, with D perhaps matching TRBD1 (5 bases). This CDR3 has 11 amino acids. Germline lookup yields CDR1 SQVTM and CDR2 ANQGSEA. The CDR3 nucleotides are TGCAGCGTCCCCCGGGGGGGTACTACCCATTTC. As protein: CSVPRGGTTHF.